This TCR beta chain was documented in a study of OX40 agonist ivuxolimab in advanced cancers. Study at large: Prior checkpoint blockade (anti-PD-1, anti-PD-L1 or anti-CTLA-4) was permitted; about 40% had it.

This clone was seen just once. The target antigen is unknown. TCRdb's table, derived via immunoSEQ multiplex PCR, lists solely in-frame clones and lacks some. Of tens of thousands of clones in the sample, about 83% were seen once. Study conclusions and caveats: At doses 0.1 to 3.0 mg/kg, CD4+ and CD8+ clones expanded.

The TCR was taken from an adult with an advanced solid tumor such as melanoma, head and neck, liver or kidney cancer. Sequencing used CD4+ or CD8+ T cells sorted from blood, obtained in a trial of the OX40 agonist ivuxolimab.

The CDR3 protein is CASTQRTSGHEQYF. DNA of the CDR3: TGTGCCAGCACCCAAAGGACTAGCGGCCACGAGCAGTACTTC. The V gene is TRBV11-2, the J gene TRBJ2-7, with 10 nucleotides matching TRBD2. The CDR3 is 14 amino acids. The V segment lost 7 bases and the J segment 5 bases; nucleotides outside the gene matches: 8. Germline loops: CDR1 SGHAT, CDR2 FQNNGV.